Presented here are 3 T cell receptor beta chains from one specimen sequenced in a study of vaccination effects on CD4 cells after COVID-19. Their recognized antigens are unknown. Cells that had been cultured for ten to eleven days were the source of isolated CD4+ T cells. Clones were read by immunoSEQ multiplex PCR, and TCRdb kept only the in-frame ones, dropping some. The data show more than 30,000 clones, approximately 72% seen once. The sequencing here drew on CD4+ T cells from PBMCs cultured without peptide, taken before COVID-19 vaccination. These receptors were taken from a human donor who received a COVID-19 vaccine.

The chain employs TRBV2 and TRBJ2-1; tentatively, D is TRBD1 (5 bases). Germline V gene data show CDR1 as SNHLY and CDR2 as FYNNEI. The CDR3 consists of 13 residues. Trimming stripped 8 bases from V and 9 bases from J, with 17 bases between. Here the CDR3 DNA reads TGTGCCAGCCCTGTCCAGGGTACTCTTGAGCAGTTCTTC. Its protein is CASPVQGTLEQFF.

This rearrangement joins TRBV5-6 to TRBJ1-2, with a tentative D call TRBD1 (5 bases). Trimming stripped 1 base from V and 4 bases from J, with 14 bases between. The germline gives CDR1 SGHDT, CDR2 YYEEEE. The CDR3 loop spans 15 amino acids. CDR3 sequence reads: CASSLRGRPRYGYTF. DNA for the CDR3: TGTGCCAGCAGCTTGAGGGGTAGGCCGCGCTATGGCTACACCTTC.

The chain is built from TRBV2 and TRBJ1-6; D is undetermined. V was clipped by 8 bases and J by 12 bases, with 17 bases between them. The germline gives CDR1 SNHLY, CDR2 FYNNEI. The CDR3 is 13 residues long. The CDR3 loop is CASGPGRSIPLHF. CDR3 in DNA: TGTGCCAGCGGGCCCGGACGGAGCATACCCCTCCACTTT.